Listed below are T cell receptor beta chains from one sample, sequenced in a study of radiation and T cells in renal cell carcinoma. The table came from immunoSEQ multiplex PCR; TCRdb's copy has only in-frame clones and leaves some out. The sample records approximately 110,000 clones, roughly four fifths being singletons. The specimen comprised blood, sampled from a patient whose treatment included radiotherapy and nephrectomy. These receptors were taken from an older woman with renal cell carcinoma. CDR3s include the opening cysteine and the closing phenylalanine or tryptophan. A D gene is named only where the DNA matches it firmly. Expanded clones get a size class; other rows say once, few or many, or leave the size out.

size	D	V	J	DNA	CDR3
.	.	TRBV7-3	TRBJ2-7	TGTGCCAGCAGCTTAACCCCAGGGGACTACGAGCAGTACTTC	CASSLTPGDYEQYF
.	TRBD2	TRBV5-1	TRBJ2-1	TGCGCCAGCAGCTCGGGACTAGCTCTCTCCAATGAGCAGTTCTTC	CASSSGLALSNEQFF
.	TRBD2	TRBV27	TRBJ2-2	TGTGCCAGCAGTCTCACCGACGGGGGGGCCGGGGAGCTGTTTTTT	CASSLTDGGAGELFF
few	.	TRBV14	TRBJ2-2	TGTGCCAGCAGCCAAGATCCCTACTACACCGGGGAGCTGTTTTTT	CASSQDPYYTGELFF
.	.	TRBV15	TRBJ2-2	TGTGCCACCAGCAGAGATGGGGGGAGACCCCTGGGGACCGGGGAGCTGTTTTTT	CATSRDGGRPLGTGELFF
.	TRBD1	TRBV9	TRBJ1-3	TGTGCCAGCAGCGTAGAAGGCTACCGGGACAGGGGGTTGGGAAACACCATATATTTT	CASSVEGYRDRGLGNTIYF
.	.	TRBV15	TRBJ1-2	TGTGCCACCAGCGGGGCCGACGACAGCCGCTATGGCTACACCTTC	CATSGADDSRYGYTF
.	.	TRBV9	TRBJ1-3	TGTGCCAGCAGCCGGACGGGCTCTGGAAACACCATATATTTT	CASSRTGSGNTIYF
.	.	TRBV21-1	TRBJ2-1	TGTGCCAGCAGAGCCGGGACAGGGGGCCCAGGAACCTCCTACAATGAGCAGTTCTTC	CASRAGTGGPGTSYNEQFF
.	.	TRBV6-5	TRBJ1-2	TGTGCCAGCAGTTTCTCAGGATCTGGCTACACCTTC	CASSFSGSGYTF
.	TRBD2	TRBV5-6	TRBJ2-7	TGTGCCAGCAGCTCCCGACTAGCGGGAGCCTACGAGCAGTACTTC	CASSSRLAGAYEQYF
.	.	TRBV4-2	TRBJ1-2	TGTGCCAGCAGGGAAGGTACCGGGGACTATGGCTACACCTTC	CASREGTGDYGYTF
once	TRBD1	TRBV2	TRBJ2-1	TGTGCCAGCAGCCGACAGGGGGCGTGGGTCTTC	CASSRQGAWVF